This TCR beta chain was obtained from a study of blood T cell repertoires in COVID-19. TCRdb's table, derived via immunoSEQ multiplex PCR, lists solely in-frame clones and lacks some. The sample consists of 300,000 to 400,000 clones, roughly 91% of them appearing once. This CDR3 has 13 amino acids. Unmatched junction bases numbered 8, after V lost 7 bases and J lost 7 bases. Sequencing input: PBMCs or T cells enriched from blood (not recorded which). The chain employs TRBV12-3 or TRBV12-4 and TRBJ1-2, with TRBD1 identical over 8 bases. The sequence was collected from a woman aged 18-29 years who had recovered from COVID-19. CDR3: CASTGDRWSGYTF. The CDR3 coding sequence is TGTGCCAGCACCGGGGACAGGTGGTCTGGCTACACCTTC.